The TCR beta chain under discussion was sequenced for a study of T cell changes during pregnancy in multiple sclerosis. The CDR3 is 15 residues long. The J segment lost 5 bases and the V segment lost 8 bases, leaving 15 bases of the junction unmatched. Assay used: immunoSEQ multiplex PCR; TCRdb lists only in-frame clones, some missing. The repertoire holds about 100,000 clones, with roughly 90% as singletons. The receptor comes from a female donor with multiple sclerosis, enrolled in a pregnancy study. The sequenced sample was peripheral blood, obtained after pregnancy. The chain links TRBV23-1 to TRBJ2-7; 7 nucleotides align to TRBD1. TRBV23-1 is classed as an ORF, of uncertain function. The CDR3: CASPLRTGFCNEQYF. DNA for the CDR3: TGCGCCAGCCCCCTTAGGACAGGCTTTTGTAACGAGCAGTACTTC.